This TCR beta chain came from a study of PD-1 blockade in classical Hodgkin lymphoma. Study context: On a schedule of every 2 weeks, patients received nivolumab 3 mg/kg intravenously.

Generated by immunoSEQ multiplex PCR, the TCRdb table keeps only in-frame clones and is missing some. Here the sample spans 75,000 to 100,000 clones, more than 80% being singletons. With V trimmed by 4 bases and J by 6 bases, 11 bases remained unmatched. Germline V lookup: CDR1 SGHRS, CDR2 YFSETQ. The CDR3 has 16 residues. After autologous stem cell transplantation all patients relapsed, and prior brentuximab vedotin exposure differed between cohorts. The receptor was isolated from a human donor with classical Hodgkin lymphoma. The source material was peripheral blood mononuclear cells (PBMCs), sampled before the second cycle of nivolumab. This rearrangement joins TRBV5-1 to TRBJ2-1, with 9 bases identical to TRBD1. CDR3: CASSNPGTGYGNEQFF. DNA of the CDR3: TGCGCCAGCAGCAACCCCGGGACAGGGTACGGCAATGAGCAGTTCTTC.